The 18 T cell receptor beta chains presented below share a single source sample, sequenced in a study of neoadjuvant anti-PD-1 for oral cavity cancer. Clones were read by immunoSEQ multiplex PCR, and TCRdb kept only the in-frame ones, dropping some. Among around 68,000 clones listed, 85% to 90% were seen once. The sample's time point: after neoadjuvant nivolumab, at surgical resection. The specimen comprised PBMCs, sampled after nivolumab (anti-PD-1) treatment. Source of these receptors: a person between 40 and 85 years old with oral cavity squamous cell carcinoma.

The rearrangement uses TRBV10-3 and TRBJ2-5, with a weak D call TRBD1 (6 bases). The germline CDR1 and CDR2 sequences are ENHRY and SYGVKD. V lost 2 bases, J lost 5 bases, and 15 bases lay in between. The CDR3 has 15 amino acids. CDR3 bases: TGTGCCATCAGTGAGACGGGACACTTGGGGGAGACCCAGTACTTC. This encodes CAISETGHLGETQYF.

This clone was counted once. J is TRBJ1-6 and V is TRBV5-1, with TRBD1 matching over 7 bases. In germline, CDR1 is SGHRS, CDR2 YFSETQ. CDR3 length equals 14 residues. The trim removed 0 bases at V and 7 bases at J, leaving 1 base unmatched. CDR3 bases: TGCGCCAGCAGCTTGGGACAGGGAAATTCACCCCTCCACTTT. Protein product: CASSLGQGNSPLHF.

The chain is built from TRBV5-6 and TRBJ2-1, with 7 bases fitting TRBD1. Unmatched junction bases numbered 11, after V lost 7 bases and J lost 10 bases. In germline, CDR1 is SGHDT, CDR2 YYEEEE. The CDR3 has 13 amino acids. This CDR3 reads CASQGDIIREQFF. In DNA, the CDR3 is TGTGCCAGCCAGGGGGATATAATCAGGGAGCAGTTCTTC. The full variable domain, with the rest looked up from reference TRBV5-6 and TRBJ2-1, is DAGVTQSPTHLIKTRGQQVTLRCSPKSGHDTVSWYQQALGQGPQFIFQYYEEEERQRGNFPDRFSGHQFPNYSSELNVNALLLGDSALYLCASQGDIIREQFFGPGTRLTVL.

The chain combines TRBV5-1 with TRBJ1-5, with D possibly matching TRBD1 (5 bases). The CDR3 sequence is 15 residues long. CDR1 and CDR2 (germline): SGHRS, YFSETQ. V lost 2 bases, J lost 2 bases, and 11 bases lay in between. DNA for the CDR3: TGCGCCAGCAGCTTCGGGTTGGGGGGCAATCAGCCCCAGCATTTT. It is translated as CASSFGLGGNQPQHF.

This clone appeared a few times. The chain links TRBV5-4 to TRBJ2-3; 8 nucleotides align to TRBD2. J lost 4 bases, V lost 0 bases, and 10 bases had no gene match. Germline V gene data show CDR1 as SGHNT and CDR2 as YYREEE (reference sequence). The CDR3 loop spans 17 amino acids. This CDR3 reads CASSLEAGVGVADTQYF. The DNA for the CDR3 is TGTGCCAGCAGCTTGGAAGCGGGAGTAGGCGTGGCAGATACGCAGTATTTT.

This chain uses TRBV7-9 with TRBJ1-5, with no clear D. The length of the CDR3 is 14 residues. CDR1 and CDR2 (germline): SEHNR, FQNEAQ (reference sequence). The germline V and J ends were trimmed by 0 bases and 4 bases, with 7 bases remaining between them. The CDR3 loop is CASSLAYRNQPQHF. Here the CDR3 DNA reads TGTGCCAGCAGCTTAGCGTACAGAAATCAGCCCCAGCATTTT.

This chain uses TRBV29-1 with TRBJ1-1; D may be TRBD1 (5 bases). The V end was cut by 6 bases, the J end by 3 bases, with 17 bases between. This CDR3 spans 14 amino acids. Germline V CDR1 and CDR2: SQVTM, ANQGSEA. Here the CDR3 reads CSVQTGQGDTEAFF. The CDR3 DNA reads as TGCAGCGTCCAGACCGGGCAGGGCGACACTGAAGCTTTCTTT.

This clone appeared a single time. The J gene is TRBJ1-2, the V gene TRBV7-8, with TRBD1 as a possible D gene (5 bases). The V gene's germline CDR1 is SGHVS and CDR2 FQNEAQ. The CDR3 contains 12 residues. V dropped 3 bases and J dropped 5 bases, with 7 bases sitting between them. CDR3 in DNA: TGTGCCAGCAGCTTGGGGGTATATGGCTACACCTTC. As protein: CASSLGVYGYTF.

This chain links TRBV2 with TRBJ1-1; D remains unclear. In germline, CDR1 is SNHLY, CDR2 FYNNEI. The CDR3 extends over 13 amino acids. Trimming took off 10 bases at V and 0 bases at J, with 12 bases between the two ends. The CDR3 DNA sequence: TGTGCCACCCGCCCATTAATGAACACTGAAGCTTTCTTT. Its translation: CATRPLMNTEAFF. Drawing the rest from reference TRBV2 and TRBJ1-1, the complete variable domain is EPEVTQTPSHQVTQMGQEVILRCVPISNHLYFYWYRQILGQKVEFLVSFYNNEISEKSEIFDDQFSVERPDGSNFTLKIRSTKLEDSAMYFCATRPLMNTEAFFGQGTRLTVV.

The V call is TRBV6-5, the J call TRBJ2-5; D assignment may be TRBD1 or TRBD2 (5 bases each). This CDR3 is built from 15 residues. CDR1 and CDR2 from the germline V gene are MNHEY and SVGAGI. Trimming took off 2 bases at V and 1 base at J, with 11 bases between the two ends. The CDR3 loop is CASSYTPGPQETQYF. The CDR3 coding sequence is TGTGCCAGCAGTTACACCCCGGGACCCCAAGAGACCCAGTACTTC.

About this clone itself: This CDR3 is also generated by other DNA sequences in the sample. CDR3 DNA sequence: TGCGCCAGCAGTCGACTAGCGGGGACTCAAGAGACCCAGTACTTC. Protein: CASSRLAGTQETQYF. The rearrangement joins TRBV4-1 to TRBJ2-5; 11 nucleotides align to TRBD2. V trimming: 6 bases; J trimming: 2 bases; junction bases outside the gene matches: 5. From germline, CDR1 is MGHRA and CDR2 YSYEKL. The CDR3 spans 15 residues.

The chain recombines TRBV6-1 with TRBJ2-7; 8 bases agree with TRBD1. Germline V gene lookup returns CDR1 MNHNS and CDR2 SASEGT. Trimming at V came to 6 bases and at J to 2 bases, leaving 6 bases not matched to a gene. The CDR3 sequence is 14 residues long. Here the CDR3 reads CASRAGQETYEQYF. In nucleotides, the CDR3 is TGTGCCAGCAGGGCGGGACAGGAAACCTACGAGCAGTACTTC.

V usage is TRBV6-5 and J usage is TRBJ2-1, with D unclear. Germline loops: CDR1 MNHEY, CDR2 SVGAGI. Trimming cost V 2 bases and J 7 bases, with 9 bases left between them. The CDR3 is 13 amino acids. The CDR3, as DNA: TGTGCCAGCAGTTACGAAATCGGGAATGAGCAGTTCTTC. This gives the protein CASSYEIGNEQFF.

The CDR3 DNA sequence: TGTGCCACCAAGGGACAGGGGAACTACGAGCAGTACTTC. It encodes CATKGQGNYEQYF. V and J are TRBV11-2 and TRBJ2-7, with TRBD1 matching 10 bases. The CDR3 contains 13 residues. Germline V gives CDR1 SGHAT, CDR2 FQNNGV. V dropped 10 bases and J dropped 3; count of bases not matched to a gene: 6. Full variable domain (rest looked up from reference TRBV11-2 and TRBJ2-7): EAGVAQSPRYKIIEKRQSVAFWCNPISGHATLYWYQQILGQGPKLLIQFQNNGVVDDSQLPKDRFSAERLKGVDSTLKIQPAKLEDSAVYLCATKGQGNYEQYFGPGTRLTVT.

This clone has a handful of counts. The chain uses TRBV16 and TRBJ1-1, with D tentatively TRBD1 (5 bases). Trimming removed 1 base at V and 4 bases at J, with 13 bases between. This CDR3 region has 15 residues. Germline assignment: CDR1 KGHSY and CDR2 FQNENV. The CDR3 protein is CASSQLSGGSTEAFF. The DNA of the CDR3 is TGTGCCAGCAGCCAATTATCGGGGGGTAGCACTGAAGCTTTCTTT.

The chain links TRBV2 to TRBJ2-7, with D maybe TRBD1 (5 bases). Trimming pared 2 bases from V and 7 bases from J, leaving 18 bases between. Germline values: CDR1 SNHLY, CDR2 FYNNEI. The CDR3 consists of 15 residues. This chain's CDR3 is CASSEHSGLSGEQYF. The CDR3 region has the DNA TGTGCCAGCAGTGAACATTCAGGGCTCAGTGGAGAGCAGTACTTC.

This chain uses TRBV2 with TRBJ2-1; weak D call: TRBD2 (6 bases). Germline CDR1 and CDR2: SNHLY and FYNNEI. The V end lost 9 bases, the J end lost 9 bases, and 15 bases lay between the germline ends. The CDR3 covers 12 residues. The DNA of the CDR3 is TGTGCCAGTCGGGACTCCCCCCCTGAGCAGTTCTTC. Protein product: CASRDSPPEQFF.

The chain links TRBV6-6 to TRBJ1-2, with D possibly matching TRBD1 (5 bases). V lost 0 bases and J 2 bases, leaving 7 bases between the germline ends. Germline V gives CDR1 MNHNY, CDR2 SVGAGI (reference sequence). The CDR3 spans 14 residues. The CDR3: CASSYSKGNYGYTF. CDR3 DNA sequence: TGTGCCAGCAGTTACTCGAAGGGGAACTATGGCTACACCTTC.